What follows are 21 T cell receptor beta chains derived from one specimen sequenced in a study of cytomegalovirus exposure and HLA in healthy donors. The PCR made use of 60 Vbeta and 13 Jbeta primers. TCRdb's copy holds only in-frame clones and misses some; the assay was immunoSEQ multiplex PCR. The repertoire holds roughly 120,000 clones, with 55% to 80% as singletons. The sequenced material came from PBMCs. Source of these receptors: a woman under 40 in good health and CMV-seronegative.

The CDR3: CASSASGTGGFNEQFF. The CDR3 region has the DNA TGTGCCAGCAGCGCCTCCGGGACAGGGGGCTTCAATGAGCAGTTCTTC. The chain couples TRBV9 to TRBJ2-1; 12 bases are shared with TRBD1. Germline V gene data show CDR1 as SGDLS and CDR2 as YYNGEE. V lost 3 bases and J lost 6; bases outside the gene matches: 7. The CDR3 totals 16 residues.

This clone showed up just a few times. V is TRBV7-3 and J is TRBJ1-4; 9 bases match TRBD1. In germline, CDR1 is SGHTA, CDR2 FQGTGA. The CDR3 covers 14 residues. V lost 8 bases and J lost 11; bases outside the gene matches: 12. CDR3 in DNA: TGTGCCAGCTCCCTACAGGGGGCGGGCCGGAAACTGTTTTTT. Translated, it gives CASSLQGAGRKLFF.

The gene calls are TRBV25-1 and TRBJ2-3; TRBD1 is a possible D gene (6 bases). Germline assignment: CDR1 MGHDK and CDR2 SYGVNS. Deletions cut 6 bases from V and 6 bases from J, with 19 bases between. The CDR3 is made up of 15 amino acids. CDR3 protein: CASSRTGITWDTQYF. As DNA, the CDR3 is TGTGCCAGCAGCCGAACAGGGATAACATGGGATACGCAGTATTTT.

The chain couples TRBV7-2 to TRBJ2-3; D is ambiguous. V was trimmed by 2 bases and J by 1 base, leaving 4 bases between them. The CDR3 runs 13 residues. CDR1 is SGHTA, CDR2 FQGNSA, per germline. The CDR3 is CASSLSGTDTQYF. CDR3 sequence (DNA): TGTGCCAGCAGCTTATCGGGCACAGATACGCAGTATTTT.

The CDR3 nucleotides read TGTGCCAGCAGTTACTCGTTACTAGTTCGTGAGACCCAGTACTTC. This encodes CASSYSLLVRETQYF. The chain links TRBV6-5 to TRBJ2-5; weak D call: TRBD2 (5 bases). V dropped 0 bases and J dropped 5 bases, with 13 bases sitting between them. Germline assignment: CDR1 MNHEY and CDR2 SVGAGI. The CDR3 totals 15 residues.

The chain employs TRBV27 and TRBJ1-4, with a possible D match to TRBD1 (6 bases). Germline assignment: CDR1 MNHEY and CDR2 SMNVEV (reference sequence). This CDR3 is built from 16 residues. The ends were cut back, 6 bases at V and 4 bases at J, with 18 bases in the middle. CDR3 region: CASRPLNRARNEKLFF. CDR3 nucleotides: TGTGCCAGCAGACCTCTAAACAGGGCACGTAATGAAAAACTGTTTTTT.

The chain recombines TRBV14 with TRBJ1-6; unclear D gene. CDR1 and CDR2 (germline): SGHDN, FVKESK. The CDR3 sequence is 15 residues long. The V end lost 3 bases, the J end lost 10 bases, and 16 bases lay between the germline ends. For the CDR3, the DNA is TGTGCCAGCAGCCATAACTCCCCCCGACTATCACCCCTCCACTTT. It is translated as CASSHNSPRLSPLHF.

The chain employs TRBV13 and TRBJ2-7; 9 positions agree with TRBD1. The V gene end was trimmed by 6 bases and the J gene end by 1 base; junction bases not matched to a gene: 7. The CDR3 totals 15 residues. CDR1 and CDR2 from the germline V gene are PRHDT and FYEKMQ (reference sequence). The CDR3: CASSRTGVGSYEQYF. The CDR3 coding sequence is TGTGCCAGCAGTCGGACAGGGGTGGGATCCTACGAGCAGTACTTC.

This chain links TRBV11-1 with TRBJ2-7, with 7 bases identical to TRBD1. This CDR3 is built from 12 residues. Germline V gene lookup returns CDR1 SGHAT and CDR2 FQDESV (reference sequence). V lost 5 bases and J lost 3; bases outside the gene matches: 1. The CDR3: CASSRDSYEQYF. DNA of the CDR3: TGTGCCAGCAGCCGGGACAGCTACGAGCAGTACTTC.

This chain joins TRBV28 and TRBJ2-5; 14 bases agree with TRBD2. The CDR3 runs 15 residues. Germline values: CDR1 MDHEN, CDR2 SYDVKM. V was pared by 7 bases and J by 4 bases, with 5 bases of the junction left unmatched. CDR3 residues: CASTGTSGSRETQYF. CDR3 bases: TGTGCCAGCACCGGGACTAGCGGGAGTCGAGAGACCCAGTACTTC. The full variable domain, rest sourced from reference TRBV28 and TRBJ2-5, is DVKVTQSSRYLVKRTGEKVFLECVQDMDHENMFWYRQDPGLGLRLIYFSYDVKMKEKGDIPEGYSVSREKKERFSLILESASTNQTSMYLCASTGTSGSRETQYFGPGTRLLVL.

The chain is built from TRBV10-3 and TRBJ1-1, with 10 bases lining up with TRBD1. The CDR3 sequence is 14 residues long. V lost 6 bases to trimming and J lost 3 bases; unmatched junction nucleotides: 4. Germline V gene lookup returns CDR1 ENHRY and CDR2 SYGVKD. CDR3 protein: CAISYGQGDTEAFF. The DNA for the CDR3 is TGTGCCATCAGCTACGGACAGGGGGACACTGAAGCTTTCTTT.

The chain carries TRBV10-3 and TRBJ2-7; 9 bases match TRBD2. The CDR3 is made up of 15 amino acids. Germline assignment: CDR1 ENHRY and CDR2 SYGVKD. Trimming took 3 bases from V and 5 from J; bases not matched to a gene: 8. CDR3 coding DNA: TGTGCCATCAGTGAACGGGCGGGAGGGCCACACGAGCAGTACTTC. Translating gives CAISERAGGPHEQYF.

Only a few counts were recorded for this clone. The chain is built from TRBV5-5 and TRBJ2-7; 9 nucleotides match TRBD2. CDR3 length: 18 residues. Germline trimming cut 0 bases from V and 4 bases from J; bases unmatched to any gene: 14. Germline CDR1 is SGHKS and CDR2 is YYEKEE (reference sequence). CDR3 residues: CASSLGTSESFIRYEQYF. The CDR3 coding sequence is TGTGCCAGCAGCTTGGGGACTAGCGAGAGTTTTATTCGGTACGAGCAGTACTTC.

CDR3: CASRTSGKDNEQFF. DNA of the CDR3: TGCGCCAGCCGGACTAGCGGAAAAGACAATGAGCAGTTCTTC. The chain uses TRBV5-1 and TRBJ2-1; 10 bases are shared with TRBD2. This CDR3 has 14 amino acids. Germline lookup yields CDR1 SGHRS and CDR2 YFSETQ. Unmatched junction bases numbered 6, after V lost 7 bases and J lost 5 bases.

The chain joins TRBV19 to TRBJ2-1; tentatively, D is TRBD2 (5 bases). From germline, CDR1 is LNHDA and CDR2 SQIVND (reference sequence). V was shortened by 2 bases and J by 4 bases, with 15 bases between the two germline ends. This CDR3 is 16 amino acids long. CDR3 in amino acids: CASSIPSRTLYNEQFF. In DNA, the CDR3 is TGTGCCAGTAGTATACCCTCCAGGACTCTGTACAATGAGCAGTTCTTC.

The chain uses TRBV27 and TRBJ2-3; unclear D gene. This CDR3 has 18 residues. V was clipped by 5 bases and J by 4 bases, with 25 bases between them. Germline CDR1 reads MNHEY; CDR2 reads SMNVEV (reference sequence). Here the CDR3 DNA reads TGTGCCAGCAGTCCCCGCGGCCACTCGCGCCACACCGCAGATACGCAGTATTTT. Amino acid sequence: CASSPRGHSRHTADTQYF.

This chain connects TRBV10-3 to TRBJ2-7, with D possibly matching TRBD2 (6 bases). Trimming removed 0 bases at V and 6 bases at J, with 9 bases between. CDR1 is ENHRY and CDR2 is SYGVKD in the germline V gene. The CDR3 runs 13 residues. CDR3: CAISESGGSEQYF. CDR3 nucleotide sequence: TGTGCCATCAGTGAGTCGGGGGGTAGCGAGCAGTACTTC.

The chain is built from TRBV28 and TRBJ2-6; maybe TRBD1 (6 bases). Trimming removed 4 bases at V and 0 bases at J, with 10 bases between. This CDR3 spans 16 amino acids. Germline V gene data show CDR1 as MDHEN and CDR2 as SYDVKM. Written as DNA, the CDR3 is TGTGCCAGCAGTTCGACAGGTATCTCTGGGGCCAACGTCCTGACTTTC. It yields the protein CASSSTGISGANVLTF. The full variable domain, completed using reference TRBV28 and TRBJ2-6, is DVKVTQSSRYLVKRTGEKVFLECVQDMDHENMFWYRQDPGLGLRLIYFSYDVKMKEKGDIPEGYSVSREKKERFSLILESASTNQTSMYLCASSSTGISGANVLTFGAGSRLTVL.

In this sample, this clone turned up a few times. The chain links TRBV5-1 to TRBJ2-3; TRBD2 agrees at 9 bases. CDR1 is SGHRS and CDR2 is YFSETQ in the germline V gene. The CDR3 has 21 residues. Germline trimming cut 4 bases from V and 5 bases from J; bases unmatched to any gene: 26. This CDR3 reads CASSKLSLTSGTTTPRDTQYF. CDR3 coding DNA: TGCGCCAGCAGCAAACTGTCATTGACTAGCGGTACCACTACCCCGAGAGATACGCAGTATTTT.

The table lists this clone with a few counts. The chain recombines TRBV7-9 with TRBJ2-5; TRBD2 aligns across 10 bases. J was trimmed by 2 bases and V by 5 bases; bases with no gene match: 11. Germline V gene lookup returns CDR1 SEHNR and CDR2 FQNEAQ (reference sequence). The CDR3 is 17 residues long. Here the CDR3 reads CASSPGTSDSPQETQYF. DNA for the CDR3: TGTGCCAGCAGCCCCGGGACTAGCGATTCCCCGCAAGAGACCCAGTACTTC.

This clone was picked up a small number of times. J is TRBJ2-5 and V is TRBV7-9, with 11 positions matching TRBD2. V was pared by 1 base and J by 9 bases, with 1 base of the junction left unmatched. The CDR3 has 13 residues. Per germline, CDR1 SEHNR and CDR2 FQNEAQ (reference sequence). The CDR3 DNA reads TGTGCCAGCAGCTTAGGTAGCGGGAGGGCCCAGTACTTC. Translating gives CASSLGSGRAQYF.